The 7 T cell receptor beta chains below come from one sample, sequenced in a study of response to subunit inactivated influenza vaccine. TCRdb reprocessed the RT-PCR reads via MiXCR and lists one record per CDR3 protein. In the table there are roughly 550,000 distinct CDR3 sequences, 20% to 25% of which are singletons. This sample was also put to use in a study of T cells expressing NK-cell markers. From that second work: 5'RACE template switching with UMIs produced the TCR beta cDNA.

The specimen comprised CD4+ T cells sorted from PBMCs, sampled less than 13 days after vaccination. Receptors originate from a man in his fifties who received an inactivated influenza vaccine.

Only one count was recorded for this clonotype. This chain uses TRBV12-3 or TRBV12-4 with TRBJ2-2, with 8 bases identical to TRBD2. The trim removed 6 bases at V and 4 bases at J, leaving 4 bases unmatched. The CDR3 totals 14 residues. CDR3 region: CASRKAGATGELFF. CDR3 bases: TGTGCCAGCAGAAAAGCGGGAGCCACCGGGGAGCTGTTTTTT.

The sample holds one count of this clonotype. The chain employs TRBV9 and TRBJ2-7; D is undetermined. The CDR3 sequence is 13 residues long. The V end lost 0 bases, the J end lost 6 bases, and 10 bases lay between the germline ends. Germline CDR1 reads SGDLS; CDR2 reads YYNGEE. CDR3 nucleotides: TGTGCCAGCAGCGTAGAGGGTGTTGGCGAGCAGTACTTC. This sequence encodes CASSVEGVGEQYF.

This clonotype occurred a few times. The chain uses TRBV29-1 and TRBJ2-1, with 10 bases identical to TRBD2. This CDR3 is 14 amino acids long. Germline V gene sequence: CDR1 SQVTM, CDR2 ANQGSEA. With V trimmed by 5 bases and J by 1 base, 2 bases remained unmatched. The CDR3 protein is CSVSGRGSYNEQFF. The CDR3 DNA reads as TGCAGCGTTAGCGGGAGGGGTTCCTACAATGAGCAGTTCTTC.

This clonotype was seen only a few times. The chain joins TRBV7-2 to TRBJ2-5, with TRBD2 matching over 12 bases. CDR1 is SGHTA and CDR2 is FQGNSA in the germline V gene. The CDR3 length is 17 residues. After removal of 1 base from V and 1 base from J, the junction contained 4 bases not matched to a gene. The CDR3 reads CASSLVATSGGQETQYF. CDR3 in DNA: TGTGCCAGCAGCTTAGTTGCGACTAGCGGGGGCCAAGAGACCCAGTACTTC.

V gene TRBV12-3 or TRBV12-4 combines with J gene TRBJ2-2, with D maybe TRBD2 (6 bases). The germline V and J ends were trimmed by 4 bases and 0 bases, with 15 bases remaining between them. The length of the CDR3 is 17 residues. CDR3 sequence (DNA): TGTGCCAGCAGTTCCCAGGGACTGGTCGCGAACACCGGGGAGCTGTTTTTT. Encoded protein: CASSSQGLVANTGELFF.

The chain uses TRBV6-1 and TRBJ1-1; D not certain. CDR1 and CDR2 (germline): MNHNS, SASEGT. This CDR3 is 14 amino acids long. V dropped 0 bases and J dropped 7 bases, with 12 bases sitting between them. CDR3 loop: CASSEALGGYEAFF. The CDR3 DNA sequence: TGTGCCAGCAGTGAAGCGCTGGGCGGGTATGAAGCTTTCTTT.

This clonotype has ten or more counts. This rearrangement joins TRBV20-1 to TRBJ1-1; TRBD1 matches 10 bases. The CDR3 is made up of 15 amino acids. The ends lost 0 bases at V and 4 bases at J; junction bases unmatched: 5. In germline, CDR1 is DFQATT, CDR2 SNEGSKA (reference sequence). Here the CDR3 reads CSARDPGTGVTEAFF. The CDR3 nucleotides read TGCAGTGCTAGAGATCCTGGGACAGGGGTCACTGAAGCTTTCTTT.